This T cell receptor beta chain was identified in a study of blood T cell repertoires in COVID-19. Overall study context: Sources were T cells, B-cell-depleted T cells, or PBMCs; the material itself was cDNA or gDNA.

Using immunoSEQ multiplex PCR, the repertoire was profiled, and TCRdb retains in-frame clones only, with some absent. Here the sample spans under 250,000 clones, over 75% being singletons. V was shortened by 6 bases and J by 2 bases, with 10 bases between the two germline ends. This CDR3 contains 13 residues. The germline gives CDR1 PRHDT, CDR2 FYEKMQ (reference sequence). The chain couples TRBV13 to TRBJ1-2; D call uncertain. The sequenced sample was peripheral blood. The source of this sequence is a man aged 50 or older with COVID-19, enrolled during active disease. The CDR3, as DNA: TGTGCCAGCAGTCAGGTCAAGAACTATGGCTACACCTTC. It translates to CASSQVKNYGYTF. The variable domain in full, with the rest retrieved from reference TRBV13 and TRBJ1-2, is AAGVIQSPRHLIKEKRETATLKCYPIPRHDTVYWYQQGPGQDPQFLISFYEKMQSDKGSIPDRFSAQQFSDYHSELNMSSLELGDSALYFCASSQVKNYGYTFGSGTRLTVV.